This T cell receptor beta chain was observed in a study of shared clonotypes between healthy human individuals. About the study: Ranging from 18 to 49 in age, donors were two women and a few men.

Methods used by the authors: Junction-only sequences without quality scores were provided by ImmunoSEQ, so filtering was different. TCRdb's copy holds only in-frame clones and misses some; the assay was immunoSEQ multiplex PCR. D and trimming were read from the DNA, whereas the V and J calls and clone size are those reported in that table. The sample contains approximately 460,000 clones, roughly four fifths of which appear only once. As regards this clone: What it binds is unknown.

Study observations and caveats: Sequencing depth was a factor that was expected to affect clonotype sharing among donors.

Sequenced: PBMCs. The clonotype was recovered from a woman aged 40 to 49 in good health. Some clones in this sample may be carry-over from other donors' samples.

CDR3 nucleotide sequence: TGTGCCAGCTCAGGGGCCAGGGCTTATGGCTACACCTTC. As protein: CASSGARAYGYTF. This rearrangement joins TRBV18 to TRBJ1-2; D is perhaps TRBD1 (5 bases). Trimming removed 5 bases from V and 5 bases from J, with 12 bases in between. Per the germline V gene, CDR1 is KGHSH and CDR2 is LQKENI. The CDR3 has 13 amino acids.